This T cell receptor (beta chain) was observed in a study of sequential checkpoint blockade in melanoma. Looking at the study overall: TCRbeta immunosequencing was performed on DNA from 90 to 100 pretreatment melanoma tumor samples. Study-wide points: Response in arm A was associated with pretreatment TIL clonality.

This clone was picked up many times. Its antigen is currently unknown. The sample has other DNA sequences that encode this CDR3 too. Sequencing used immunoSEQ multiplex PCR; TCRdb keeps in-frame clones, though not all of them. Among about 4,000 clones listed, approximately 19% were seen once. Treatment given: randomized to nivolumab then ipilimumab (arm A) or the reverse (arm B). V was shortened by 3 bases and J by 7 bases, with 13 bases between the two germline ends. This CDR3 has 15 residues. The germline gives CDR1 SGHNT, CDR2 YENEEA. The input for sequencing was tumor tissue (inferred from file names), taken from a patient given nivolumab and ipilimumab in sequence. V usage is TRBV11-3 and J usage is TRBJ1-6, with D unresolved. This receptor was obtained from a human donor with melanoma. The CDR3 DNA is TGTGCCAGCAGCTTGGCCCGGGGAGAAAATTCACCCCTCCACTTT. Encoded protein: CASSLARGENSPLHF.